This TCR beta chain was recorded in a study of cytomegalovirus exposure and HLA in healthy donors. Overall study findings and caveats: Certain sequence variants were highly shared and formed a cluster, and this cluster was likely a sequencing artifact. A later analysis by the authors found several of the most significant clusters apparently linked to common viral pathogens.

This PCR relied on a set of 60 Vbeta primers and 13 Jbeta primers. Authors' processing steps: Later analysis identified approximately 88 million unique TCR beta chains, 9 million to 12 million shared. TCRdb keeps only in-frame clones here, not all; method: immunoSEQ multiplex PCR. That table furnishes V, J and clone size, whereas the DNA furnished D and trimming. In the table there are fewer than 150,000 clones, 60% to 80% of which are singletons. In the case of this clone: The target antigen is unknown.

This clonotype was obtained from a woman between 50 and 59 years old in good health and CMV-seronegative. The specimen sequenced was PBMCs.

CDR3 region: CAISDPTGGTQYF. CDR3 bases: TGTGCCATCAGTGACCCCACCGGGGGGACCCAGTACTTC. The V and J genes are TRBV10-3 and TRBJ2-5; a possible D gene is TRBD2 (6 bases). CDR3 length: 13 residues. Germline V gene lookup returns CDR1 ENHRY and CDR2 SYGVKD. V shed 3 bases and J shed 7 bases, with 12 bases lying between them.